This TCR beta chain was documented in a study of blood T cells in healthy people across ages. With a J-beta primer mix and a sample-barcoded 5' primer, a second PCR ran about 7 to 12 cycles. Each single sample gave us at least 3 million CDR3-containing paired-end reads. One entry per CDR3 protein, called by TCRdb with MiXCR from the 5' RACE reads. The sample contains around 990,000 distinct CDR3 sequences, approximately 38% of which appear only once. Sequences were obtained from blood. This clonotype originated in a man younger than 35 in good health.

The CDR3 region has the DNA TGTGCCAGCGACGTCGGCCGGAATGAGCAGTACTTC. Protein: CASDVGRNEQYF. The chain couples TRBV12-3 or TRBV12-4 to TRBJ2-5, with unresolved D. The CDR3 loop spans 12 amino acids. Trimming took off 8 bases at V and 11 bases at J, with 18 bases between the two ends.